This T cell receptor (beta chain) appears in the sequencing data of a study of blood T cell repertoires in COVID-19 (dated by TCRdb to about 2020). For the study in its entirety: Samples from collaborators originated in the United States, Italy and Spain and spanned both the acute and convalescent phases of COVID-19. The material from the prospective study consisted of cDNA or gDNA derived from T cells, B-cell-depleted T cells, or PBMCs. Subjects who had been exposed to COVID-19, were actively infected with it, or had recovered from it provided the deeply sampled blood TCRbeta repertoires that made up the dataset. The repertoires were released in a freely available public database meant as a resource for research on the immune response to SARS-CoV-2. Samples were obtained from the ongoing ImmuneRACE study (first 160 participants) and from some 1,300 subjects provided by 6 global collaborators. A de-identified subject ID, COVID-19 status, age in years and sex were almost always included in the sample metadata. Where available, HLA class I and class II types were taken from metadata supplied by the sample provider and were not determined by assay-based typing.

On the study overall, not on this receptor specifically: The amount of clinical and demographic metadata varied by source and participant and was provided uncurated.

A note on this clone: The antigen it binds to is not known. Base qualities are not provided; no much larger clone lies one nucleotide away.

Participants in the prospective study were aged roughly 18 to 95 years, lived in about two dozen United States geographic areas, and enrolled through a virtual design. Cohort assignment in the prospective study relied on participant-reported clinical history from a screening survey and a study questionnaire. In the prospective study, whole blood, serum and a nasopharyngeal or oropharyngeal swab were collected from each participant by mobile phlebotomists. Additional blood draws and questionnaires over an approximately two-month period could optionally be provided by prospective study participants. Blood samples from the prospective study were shipped frozen or at room temperature prior to DNA extraction. The immunoSEQ Assay, a bias-controlled multiplex PCR, was used to amplify TCRbeta CDR3 regions from genomic DNA. Concerning the study's data processing: Within the assay, amplification of reference gene primers was used to estimate how many nucleated cells each sample contained. To quantify the absolute abundance of each unique TCRbeta CDR3 rearrangement, sequence reads were collapsed and filtered. For each sample, productive Simpson clonality was calculated by taking the square root of Simpson's diversity index across productive rearrangements. TCRdb's version of the immuneACCESS table is confined to in-frame rearrangements and falls short of the full clone set. An unresolved V gene accounts for under half of the shortfall where checked; the remainder is of unknown origin. V, J and clone size derive from that table, while D and trimming were established from the DNA sequence. The sample profile shows 200,000 to 300,000 clones; 70% to 90% of them were found once. The ten top clones hold under 2.5% of the sample.

The specimen was PBMCs or T cells enriched from blood (not recorded which). The TCR sequence derives from a woman between 35 and 50 years old with acute COVID-19.

The CDR3 reads as follows: CAISEGPGAGSPLHF. The sequence in DNA is TGTGCCATCAGTGAGGGTCCAGGGGCGGGTTCACCCCTCCACTTT. Recombination joined TRBV10-3 with TRBJ1-6; a tentative D call is TRBD1 (6 bases match). CDR1 is given as ENHRY and CDR2 as SYGVKD, both from the germline V gene. From the cysteine up to the phenylalanine, the CDR3 has a length of 15 residues. Here the CDR3 DNA is all that survives: 45 bases in frame from base 1. Trimming takes 2 bases from V and 9 bases from J, and the germline ends sit 14 bases apart.